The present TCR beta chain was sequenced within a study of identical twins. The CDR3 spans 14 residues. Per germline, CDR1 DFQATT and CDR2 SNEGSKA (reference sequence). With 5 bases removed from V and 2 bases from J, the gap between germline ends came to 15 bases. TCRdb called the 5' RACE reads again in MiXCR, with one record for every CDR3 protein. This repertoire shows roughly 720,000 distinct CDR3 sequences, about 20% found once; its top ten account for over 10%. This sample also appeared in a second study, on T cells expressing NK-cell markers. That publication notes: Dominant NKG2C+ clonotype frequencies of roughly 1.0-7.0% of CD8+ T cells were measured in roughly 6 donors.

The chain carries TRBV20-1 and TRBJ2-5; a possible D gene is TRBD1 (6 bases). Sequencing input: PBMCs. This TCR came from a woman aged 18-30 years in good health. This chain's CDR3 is CSAFRQVEQETQYF. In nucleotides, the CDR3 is TGCAGTGCTTTCCGACAGGTAGAACAAGAGACCCAGTACTTC.